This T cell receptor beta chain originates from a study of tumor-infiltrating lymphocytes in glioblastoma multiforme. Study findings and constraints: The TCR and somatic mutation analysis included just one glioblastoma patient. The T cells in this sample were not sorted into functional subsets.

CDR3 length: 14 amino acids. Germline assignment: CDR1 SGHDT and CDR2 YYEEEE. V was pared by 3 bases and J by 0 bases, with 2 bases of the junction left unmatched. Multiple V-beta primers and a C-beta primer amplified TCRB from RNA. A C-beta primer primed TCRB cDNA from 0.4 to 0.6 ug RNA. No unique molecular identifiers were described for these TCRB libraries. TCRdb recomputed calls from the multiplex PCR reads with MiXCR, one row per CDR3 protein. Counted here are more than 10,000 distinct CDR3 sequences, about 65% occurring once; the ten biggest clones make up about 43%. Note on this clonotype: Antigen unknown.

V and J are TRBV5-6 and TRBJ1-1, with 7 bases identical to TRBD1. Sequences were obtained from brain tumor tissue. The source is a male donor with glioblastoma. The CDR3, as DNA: TGTGCCAGCAGCTGGGGACAGTTGAACACTGAAGCTTTCTTT. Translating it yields CASSWGQLNTEAFF.